The clone carrying this T cell receptor (beta chain) appeared a few times. Its antigen is unidentified. Here immunoSEQ multiplex PCR was the method, and the copy in TCRdb shows in-frame clones only, minus some. Of roughly 100,000 clones listed, almost 90% are singletons. The entry originates in a study of OX40 agonist ivuxolimab in advanced cancers. As for the study in general: Three partial responders included one hepatocellular carcinoma patient and two cutaneous melanoma patients.

Notes on the study in general: Clonal expansion among partial responders at 0.1-3.0 mg/kg ranked near the lowest.

Collection of blood occurred at baseline, at cycle 4 day 1, and at cycle 7 day 1. Specimen: CD4+ or CD8+ T cells sorted from blood, collected in a trial of the OX40 agonist ivuxolimab. This receptor was identified in an adult with an advanced solid tumor such as melanoma, head and neck, liver or kidney cancer.

CDR3 residues: CSADRATEAFF. In DNA, the CDR3 is TGCAGCGCCGACAGGGCCACTGAAGCTTTCTTT. J is TRBJ1-1 and V is TRBV29-1, with TRBD1 matching over 7 bases. The CDR3 length is 11 residues. The trim removed 7 bases at V and 4 bases at J, leaving 3 bases unmatched. Germline-derived CDR1 and CDR2 are SQVTM and ANQGSEA.